The 25 T cell receptor beta chains given below trace back to one sample, sequenced in a study of T-cell reconstitution after alpha-beta-depleted transplantation in children. Using unique molecular identifiers, the investigators prepared the TCRbeta library. TCRdb ran MiXCR on the PCR reads and lists one entry per CDR3 protein. The sample has about 120,000 distinct CDR3 sequences, 23% seen once. The material was PBMCs, mostly from graft donor cells, obtained 180 days after TCRalphabeta/CD19-depleted stem cell transplant. Receptors were obtained from a male patient aged 2-10 years who had a stem cell transplant for chronic granulomatous disease, so the T cells may come from the graft donor.

This clonotype has a count of ten or more. The chain uses TRBV20-1 and TRBJ2-1; unclear D gene. Between the trimmed V and J ends, which lost 6 bases and 7 bases, there was a span of 19 bases. CDR1 and CDR2 from the germline V gene are DFQATT and SNEGSKA (reference sequence). CDR3 length equals 14 residues. CDR3 region: CSAPRYDWGNEQFF. The CDR3 DNA reads TGCAGTGCGCCCCGATATGACTGGGGAAATGAGCAGTTCTTC.

The chain uses TRBV5-6 and TRBJ2-2; D unclear. V lost 5 bases and J lost 6, with 20 bases in between. CDR3 length: 16 residues. The germline V gene encodes CDR1 SGHDT and CDR2 YYEEEE. The CDR3 coding sequence is TGTGCCAGCAGACCATCATTTGGTCATAAGGCCGGGGAGCTGTTTTTT. Amino acids: CASRPSFGHKAGELFF.

This clonotype has more than one count but fewer than ten. The gene calls are TRBV20-1 and TRBJ1-5; the D is unclear. Trimming left V 6 bases short and J 4 bases short, with 10 bases between. The CDR3 is 12 residues long. Germline V gene data show CDR1 as DFQATT and CDR2 as SNEGSKA (reference sequence). CDR3 coding DNA: TGCAGTGCCCCCGTGGGGAATCAGCCCCAGCATTTT. It encodes CSAPVGNQPQHF.

The sample holds many counts of this clonotype. For the CDR3, the DNA is TGTGCCAGCAAATTTGGGGGAAAAGAGACCCAGTACTTC. Translation: CASKFGGKETQYF. The V gene is TRBV6-6, the J gene TRBJ2-5; possibly TRBD1 or TRBD2 for D (5 bases each). The CDR3 runs 13 residues. Trimming took off 7 bases at V and 3 bases at J, with 12 bases between the two ends. CDR1 MNHNY and CDR2 SVGAGI come from the germline V gene (reference sequence).

This chain joins TRBV29-1 and TRBJ2-7; the D gene could be TRBD1 or TRBD2 (5 bases each). Germline V lookup: CDR1 SQVTM, CDR2 ANQGSEA. Trimming cost V 7 bases and J 3 bases, with 19 bases left between them. The CDR3 consists of 14 residues. In nucleotides, the CDR3 is TGCAGCGCTGGGCGTGGGGGAATTAGCTACGAGCAGTACTTC. Its protein is CSAGRGGISYEQYF.

The J gene is TRBJ2-1, the V gene TRBV5-6; D ambiguous. Germline loops: CDR1 SGHDT, CDR2 YYEEEE. With 1 base removed from V and 8 bases from J, the gap between germline ends came to 4 bases. The CDR3 spans 11 residues. CDR3 protein: CASSLFDEQFF. In DNA, the CDR3 is TGTGCCAGCAGCTTGTTCGATGAGCAGTTCTTC.

This clonotype was seen only a few times. The chain joins TRBV5-1 to TRBJ2-2; 8 bases map to TRBD1. The germline V gene encodes CDR1 SGHRS and CDR2 YFSETQ. There are 16 residues in the CDR3. V shed 1 base and J 8 bases; nucleotides not matched to a gene: 10. The chain's CDR3 is CASSLRNQGASGELFF. The CDR3 DNA reads as TGCGCCAGCAGCTTGCGGAACCAGGGGGCATCGGGGGAGCTGTTTTTT.

This clonotype was observed many times. J is TRBJ2-7 and V is TRBV12-3 or TRBV12-4; TRBD1 is a possible D gene (6 bases). CDR3 size: 16 residues. V was cut by 2 bases and J by 7 bases, with 21 bases left in between. The CDR3 here is CASSLTPGHRMGEQYF. The CDR3 DNA follows: TGTGCCAGCAGTTTAACACCGGGACATAGGATGGGGGAGCAGTACTTC.

The DNA of the CDR3 is TGCGCCAGCAGCCAGGAACCGGGACAGCTTGAAGCTTTCTTT. Translation gives CASSQEPGQLEAFF. This chain joins TRBV4-3 and TRBJ1-1; 7 bases line up with TRBD1. CDR3 length: 14 residues. After removal of 3 bases from V and 7 bases from J, the junction contained 8 bases not matched to a gene. The germline CDR1 and CDR2 sequences are LGHNA and YSLEER.

This clonotype was counted many times. The V call is TRBV2, the J call TRBJ2-7, with 9 bases fitting TRBD1. Germline V CDR1 and CDR2: SNHLY, FYNNEI. The V gene end was trimmed by 8 bases and the J gene end by 3 bases; junction bases not matched to a gene: 8. The CDR3 is made up of 14 amino acids. In nucleotides, the CDR3 is TGTGCCAGCCACATGCGGGACAGGGACTACGAGCAGTACTTC. Translation: CASHMRDRDYEQYF.

This clonotype was recorded a few times. The rearrangement joins TRBV24-1 to TRBJ2-3; D not resolved. Germline CDR1 and CDR2: KGHDR and SFDVKD. V was pared by 2 bases and J by 1 base, with 18 bases between. The CDR3 consists of 18 residues. The CDR3 loop reads CATSDSESSTKGTDTQYF. Here the CDR3 DNA reads TGTGCCACCAGTGATTCCGAATCCTCGACAAAGGGCACAGATACGCAGTATTTT.

With regard to this clonotype: Sequence at one end of the junction differs from germline and may be a read error. The rearrangement joins TRBV9 to TRBJ2-1; 9 bases agree with TRBD2. The germline CDR1 and CDR2 sequences are SGDLS and YYNGEE. This CDR3 has 15 amino acids. The CDR3 loop is CASSKTSGSSNEQFF. DNA for the CDR3: TGTGCCAGCAGCAAGACTAGCGGATCCTCCAATGAGCAGTTCTTC.

This clonotype was observed many times. The genes are TRBV9 and TRBJ2-2; D remains unclear. Trimming took off 3 bases at V and 10 bases at J, with 16 bases between the two ends. Germline V gene lookup returns CDR1 SGDLS and CDR2 YYNGEE. CDR3 length: 14 amino acids. The CDR3 region has the DNA TGTGCCAGCAGCGGCGGCCATGCGGCGCTGGAGCTGTTTTTT. Its protein is CASSGGHAALELFF.

In its sample, this clonotype ranks as medium-sized. The chain employs TRBV5-1 and TRBJ2-3, with 7 bases that match TRBD2. The CDR3 spans 15 residues. Germline CDR1 reads SGHRS; CDR2 reads YFSETQ. With V trimmed by 1 base and J by 5 bases, 7 bases remained unmatched. CDR3 in DNA: TGCGCCAGCAGCTTGTATGCGGGAGCCGGAGATACGCAGTATTTT. This translates into CASSLYAGAGDTQYF.

This clonotype was seen ten or more times. V usage is TRBV18 and J usage is TRBJ2-1, with D tentatively TRBD2 (6 bases). Trimming shortened V by 3 bases and J by 1 base, and 13 bases separated the two germline ends. CDR1 is KGHSH, CDR2 LQKENI, per germline. This CDR3 contains 16 residues. CDR3 in amino acids: CASSPSAGRSYNEQFF. The CDR3 DNA reads TGTGCCAGCTCACCCTCGGCAGGGAGGTCCTACAATGAGCAGTTCTTC.

This clonotype has just a few counts. J is TRBJ1-5 and V is TRBV12-3 or TRBV12-4; the match to TRBD1 covers 7 bases. V was pared by 5 bases and J by 2 bases, with 3 bases of the junction left unmatched. The CDR3 contains 14 residues. The CDR3, as DNA: TGTGCCAGCAGTCAGACAGGGCGCAATCAGCCCCAGCATTTT. This translates into CASSQTGRNQPQHF.

The chain links TRBV28 to TRBJ2-1; possibly TRBD2 for D (5 bases). Germline CDR1 MDHEN, CDR2 SYDVKM. This CDR3 comprises 13 residues. V lost 2 bases and J 14 bases, leaving 16 bases between the germline ends. The DNA of the CDR3 is TGTGCCAGCAGTTTACCCTATTCTAGCCGCAAGTTCTTC. It translates to CASSLPYSSRKFF.

Many counts were recorded for this clonotype. The rearrangement uses TRBV7-9 and TRBJ2-2, with TRBD2 identical over 10 bases. The germline V gene has CDR1 SEHNR and CDR2 FQNEAQ (reference sequence). The CDR3 runs 20 residues. V dropped 5 bases and J dropped 3; count of bases not matched to a gene: 18. CDR3 loop: CASSGGALAGDFFYTGELFF. The CDR3 DNA reads TGTGCCAGCAGCGGCGGGGCCCTAGCGGGAGATTTCTTTTACACCGGGGAGCTGTTTTTT. The full variable domain, rest sourced from reference TRBV7-9 and TRBJ2-2, is DTGVSQNPRHKITKRGQNVTFRCDPISEHNRLYWYRQTLGQGPEFLTYFQNEAQLEKSRLLSDRFSAERPKGSFSTLEIQRTEQGDSAMYLCASSGGALAGDFFYTGELFFGEGSRLTVL.

This clonotype was counted a few times. The chain has TRBV20-1 and TRBJ1-5; TRBD1 agrees at 9 bases. Looked up from germline, CDR1 is DFQATT and CDR2 is SNEGSKA (reference sequence). The CDR3 contains 13 residues. The V segment lost 6 bases and the J segment 7 bases; nucleotides outside the gene matches: 7. CDR3 nucleotide sequence: TGCAGTGCCCTACAGGGGGCTCGACAGCCCCAGCATTTT. It codes for CSALQGARQPQHF.

This clonotype was picked up many times. The chain recombines TRBV6-5 with TRBJ2-1, with TRBD2 matching 9 bases. Trimming cost V 2 bases and J 4 bases; bases outside gene matches: 6. Germline V gives CDR1 MNHEY, CDR2 SVGAGI. This CDR3 is built from 16 residues. The CDR3 region is CASSYPGLARYNEQFF. In nucleotides, the CDR3 is TGTGCCAGCAGTTACCCCGGACTAGCGCGATACAATGAGCAGTTCTTC.

This clonotype was detected ten times or more. This CDR3 is CSAPTSFSEQYF. CDR3 DNA sequence: TGCAGTGCCCCCACTAGTTTCTCCGAGCAGTACTTC. V gene TRBV20-1 combines with J gene TRBJ2-7; tentatively, D is TRBD2 (5 bases). V was clipped by 6 bases and J by 6 bases, with 15 bases between them. The CDR3 is 12 residues long. The germline CDR1 and CDR2 sequences are DFQATT and SNEGSKA (reference sequence).

This clonotype occurred a few times. The V call is TRBV15, the J call TRBJ2-6; TRBD1 matches at 8 bases. J lost 0 bases, V lost 0 bases, and 7 bases had no gene match. Per germline, CDR1 LNHNV and CDR2 YYDKDF (reference sequence). This CDR3 spans 19 amino acids. The CDR3 coding sequence is TGTGCCACCAGCAGAGAGGTAGGGACAGGAACCTCTGGGGCCAACGTCCTGACTTTC. Residues: CATSREVGTGTSGANVLTF.

This chain uses TRBV20-1 with TRBJ2-2; TRBD1 might be the D (6 bases). Trimming pared 3 bases from V and 0 bases from J, leaving 11 bases between. The germline gives CDR1 DFQATT, CDR2 SNEGSKA (reference sequence). The CDR3 is 15 amino acids. The chain's CDR3 is CSASAAGANTGELFF. The CDR3 DNA reads TGCAGTGCTAGTGCGGCAGGGGCGAACACCGGGGAGCTGTTTTTT.

The chain links TRBV5-1 to TRBJ2-1; the match to TRBD2 covers 12 bases. The V and J ends lost 6 bases and 9 bases, in that order; junction bases with no gene match: 10. Germline V CDR1 and CDR2: SGHRS, YFSETQ. The CDR3 is 15 amino acids. The CDR3 DNA follows: TGCGCCAGCACCGTTACTAGCGGGAGGTCTAGTGAGCAGTTCTTC. Its translation is CASTVTSGRSSEQFF.

This chain joins TRBV10-1 and TRBJ2-7; 7 nucleotides agree with TRBD1. CDR3 size: 15 residues. Germline V gene lookup returns CDR1 WNHNN and CDR2 SYGVQD (reference sequence). The V segment lost 10 bases and the J segment 2 bases; nucleotides outside the gene matches: 14. CDR3 in amino acids: CANRSLSTGPYEQYF. The CDR3 region has the DNA TGCGCCAATCGCTCTCTCTCGACAGGGCCCTACGAGCAGTACTTC.